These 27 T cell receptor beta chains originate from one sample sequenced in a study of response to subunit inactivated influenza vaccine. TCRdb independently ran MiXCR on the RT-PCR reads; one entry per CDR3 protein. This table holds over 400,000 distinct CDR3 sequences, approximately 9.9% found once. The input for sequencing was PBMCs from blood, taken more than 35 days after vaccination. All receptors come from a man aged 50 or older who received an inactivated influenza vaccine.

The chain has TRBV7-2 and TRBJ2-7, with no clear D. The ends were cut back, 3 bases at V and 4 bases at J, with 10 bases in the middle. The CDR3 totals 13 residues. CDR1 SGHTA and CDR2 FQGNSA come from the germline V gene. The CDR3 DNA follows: TGTGCCAGCAGCTTGCCCCCTGGGTACGAGCAGTACTTC. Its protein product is CASSLPPGYEQYF.

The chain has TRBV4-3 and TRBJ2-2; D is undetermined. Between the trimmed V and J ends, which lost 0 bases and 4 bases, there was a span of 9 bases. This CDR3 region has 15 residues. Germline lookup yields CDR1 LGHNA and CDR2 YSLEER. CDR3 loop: CASSQEGKATGELFF. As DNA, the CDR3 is TGCGCCAGCAGCCAAGAAGGAAAAGCCACCGGGGAGCTGTTTTTT.

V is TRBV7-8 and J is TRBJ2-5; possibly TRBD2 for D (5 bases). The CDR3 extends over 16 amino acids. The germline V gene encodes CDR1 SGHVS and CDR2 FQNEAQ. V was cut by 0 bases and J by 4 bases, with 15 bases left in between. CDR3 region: CASSLAWAVEGETQYF. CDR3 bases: TGTGCCAGCAGCTTAGCTTGGGCAGTCGAGGGAGAGACCCAGTACTTC.

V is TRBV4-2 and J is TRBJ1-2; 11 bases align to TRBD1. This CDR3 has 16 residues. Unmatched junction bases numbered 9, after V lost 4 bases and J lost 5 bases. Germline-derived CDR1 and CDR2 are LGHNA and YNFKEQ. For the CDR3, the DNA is TGTGCCAGCAGCCGCCGGACAGGGGGCGAAGAATATGGCTACACCTTC. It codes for CASSRRTGGEEYGYTF.

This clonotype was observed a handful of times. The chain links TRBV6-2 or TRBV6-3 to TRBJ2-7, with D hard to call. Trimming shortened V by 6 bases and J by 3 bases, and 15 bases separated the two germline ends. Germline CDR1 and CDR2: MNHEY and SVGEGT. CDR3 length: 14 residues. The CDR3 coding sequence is TGTGCCAGCAGGACGAAATTAACTTTCTACGAGCAGTACTTC. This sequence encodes CASRTKLTFYEQYF.

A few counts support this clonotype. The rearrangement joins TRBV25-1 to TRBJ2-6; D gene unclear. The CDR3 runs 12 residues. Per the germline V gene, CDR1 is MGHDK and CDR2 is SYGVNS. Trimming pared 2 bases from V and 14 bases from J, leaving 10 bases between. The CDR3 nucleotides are TGTGCCAGCAGTGAAGGCGTGAATATCCTGACTTTC. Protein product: CASSEGVNILTF.

The CDR3 loop is CSAKQSSYEQYF. The DNA for the CDR3 is TGCAGTGCTAAACAAAGCTCCTACGAGCAGTACTTC. The rearrangement uses TRBV20-1 and TRBJ2-7, with no clear D. The CDR3 is 12 residues long. Germline V gene data show CDR1 as DFQATT and CDR2 as SNEGSKA (reference sequence). V was clipped by 4 bases and J by 0 bases, with 7 bases between them.

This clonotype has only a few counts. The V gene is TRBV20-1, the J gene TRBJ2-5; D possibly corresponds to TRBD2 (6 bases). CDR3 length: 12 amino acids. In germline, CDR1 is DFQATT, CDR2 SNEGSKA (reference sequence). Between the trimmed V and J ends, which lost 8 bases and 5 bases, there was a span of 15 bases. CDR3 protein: CSLTGALETQYF. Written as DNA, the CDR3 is TGCAGTCTGACGGGAGCCCTGGAGACCCAGTACTTC.

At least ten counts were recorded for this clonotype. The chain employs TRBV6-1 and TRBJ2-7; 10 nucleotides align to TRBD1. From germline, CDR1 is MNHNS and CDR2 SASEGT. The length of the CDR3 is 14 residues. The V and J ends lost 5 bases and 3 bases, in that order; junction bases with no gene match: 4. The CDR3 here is CASSRTGGYYEQYF. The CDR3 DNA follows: TGTGCCAGCAGTAGGACAGGGGGGTACTACGAGCAGTACTTC.

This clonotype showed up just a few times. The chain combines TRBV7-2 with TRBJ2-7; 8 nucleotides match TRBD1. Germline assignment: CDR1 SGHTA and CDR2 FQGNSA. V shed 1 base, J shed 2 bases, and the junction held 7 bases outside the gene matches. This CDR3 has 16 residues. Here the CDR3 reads CASSLVGTGLTYEQYF. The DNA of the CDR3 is TGTGCCAGCAGCTTAGTCGGGACAGGTCTGACCTACGAGCAGTACTTC.

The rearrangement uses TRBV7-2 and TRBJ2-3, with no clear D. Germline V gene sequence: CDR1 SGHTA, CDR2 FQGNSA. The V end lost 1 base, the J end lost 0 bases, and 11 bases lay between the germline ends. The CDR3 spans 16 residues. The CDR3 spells CASSLVVGVSTDTQYF. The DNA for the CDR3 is TGTGCCAGCAGCTTAGTGGTCGGAGTAAGCACAGATACGCAGTATTTT.

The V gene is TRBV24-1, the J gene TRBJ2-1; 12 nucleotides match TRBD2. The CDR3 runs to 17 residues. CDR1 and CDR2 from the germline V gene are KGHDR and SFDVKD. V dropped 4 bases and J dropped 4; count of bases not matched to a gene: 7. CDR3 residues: CATSDPGLAGTYNEQFF. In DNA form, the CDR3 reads TGTGCCACCAGTGACCCCGGACTAGCGGGAACTTACAATGAGCAGTTCTTC.

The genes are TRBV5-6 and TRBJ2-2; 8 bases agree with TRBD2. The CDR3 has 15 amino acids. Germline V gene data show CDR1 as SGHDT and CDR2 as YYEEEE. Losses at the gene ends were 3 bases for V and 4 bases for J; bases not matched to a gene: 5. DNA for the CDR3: TGTGCCAGCAGCTACGGACTAGCCGGCACCGGGGAGCTGTTTTTT. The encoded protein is CASSYGLAGTGELFF. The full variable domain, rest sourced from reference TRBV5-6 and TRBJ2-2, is DAGVTQSPTHLIKTRGQQVTLRCSPKSGHDTVSWYQQALGQGPQFIFQYYEEEERQRGNFPDRFSGHQFPNYSSELNVNALLLGDSALYLCASSYGLAGTGELFFGEGSRLTVL.

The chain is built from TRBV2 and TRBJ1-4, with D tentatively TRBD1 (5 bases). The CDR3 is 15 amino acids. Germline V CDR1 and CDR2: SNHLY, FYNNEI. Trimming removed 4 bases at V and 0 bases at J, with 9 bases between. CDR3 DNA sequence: TGTGCCAGCAGTGTGGGGGTGGCAACTAATGAAAAACTGTTTTTT. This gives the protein CASSVGVATNEKLFF.

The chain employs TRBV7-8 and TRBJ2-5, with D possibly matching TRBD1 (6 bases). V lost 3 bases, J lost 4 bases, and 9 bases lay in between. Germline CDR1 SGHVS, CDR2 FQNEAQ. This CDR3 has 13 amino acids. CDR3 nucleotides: TGTGCCAGCAGCTTCGCAGGGGTAGAGACCCAGTACTTC. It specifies CASSFAGVETQYF.

CDR3 in DNA: TGTGCCAGCAAGGGACGGGGAAGGTTGGTCGATGAGCAGTTCTTC. Translating it yields CASKGRGRLVDEQFF. The V call is TRBV6-2 or TRBV6-3, the J call TRBJ2-1; perhaps D is TRBD1 or TRBD2 (5 bases each). The CDR3 is 15 amino acids. V lost 7 bases and J lost 8, with 21 bases in between. CDR1 and CDR2 (germline): MNHEY, SVGEGT.

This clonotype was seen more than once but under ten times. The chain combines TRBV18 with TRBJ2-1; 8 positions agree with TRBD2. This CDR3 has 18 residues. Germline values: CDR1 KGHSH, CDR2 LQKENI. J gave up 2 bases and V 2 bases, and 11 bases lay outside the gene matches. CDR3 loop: CASSPVVGTSGTYNEQFF. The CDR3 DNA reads TGTGCCAGCTCACCAGTCGTGGGCACTAGCGGAACCTACAATGAGCAGTTCTTC.

CDR3 loop: CAGTGGSGANVLTF. As DNA, the CDR3 is TGTGCCGGAACAGGGGGATCCGGGGCCAACGTCCTGACTTTC. The chain combines TRBV7-2 with TRBJ2-6; 8 nucleotides align to TRBD1. V shed 11 bases, J shed 4 bases, and the junction held 7 bases outside the gene matches. The V gene's germline CDR1 is SGHTA and CDR2 FQGNSA. The CDR3 is made up of 14 amino acids.

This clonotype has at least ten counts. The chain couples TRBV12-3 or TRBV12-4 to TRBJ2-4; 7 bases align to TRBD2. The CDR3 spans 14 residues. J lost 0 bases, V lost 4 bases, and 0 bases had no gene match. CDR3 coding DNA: TGTGCCAGCAGTTGGGAGGGAGCCAAAAACATTCAGTACTTC. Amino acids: CASSWEGAKNIQYF.

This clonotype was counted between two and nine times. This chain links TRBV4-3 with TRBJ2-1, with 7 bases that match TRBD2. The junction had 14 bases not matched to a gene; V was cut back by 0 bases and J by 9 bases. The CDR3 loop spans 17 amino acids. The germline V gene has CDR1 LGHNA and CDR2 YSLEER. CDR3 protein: CASSQEFTGGGWGEQFF. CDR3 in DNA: TGCGCCAGCAGCCAAGAATTCACGGGGGGAGGGTGGGGTGAGCAGTTCTTC.

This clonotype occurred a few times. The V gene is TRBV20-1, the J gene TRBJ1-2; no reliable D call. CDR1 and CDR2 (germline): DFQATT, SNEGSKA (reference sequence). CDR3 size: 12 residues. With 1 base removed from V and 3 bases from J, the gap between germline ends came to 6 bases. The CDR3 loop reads CSARGRDYGYTF. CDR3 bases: TGCAGTGCTAGAGGACGGGACTATGGCTACACCTTC.

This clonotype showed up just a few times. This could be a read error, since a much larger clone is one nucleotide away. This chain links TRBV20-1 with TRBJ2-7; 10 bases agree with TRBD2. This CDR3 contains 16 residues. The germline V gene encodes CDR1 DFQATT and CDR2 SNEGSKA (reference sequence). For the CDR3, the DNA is TGCTGTGCTAGAGATCTCCGGACTAGCGGAGGTTACGAGCAGTACTTC. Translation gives CCARDLRTSGGYEQYF.

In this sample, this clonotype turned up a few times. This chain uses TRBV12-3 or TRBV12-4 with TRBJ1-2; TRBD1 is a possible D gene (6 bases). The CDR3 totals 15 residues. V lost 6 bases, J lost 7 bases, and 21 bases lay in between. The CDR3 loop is CASSLQRTARGGYTF. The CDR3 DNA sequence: TGTGCCAGCAGCCTACAACGGACAGCACGAGGTGGCTACACCTTC.

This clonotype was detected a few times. CDR3 amino acids: CASTQGMGRGGELFF. Written as DNA, the CDR3 is TGTGCCAGCACCCAAGGGATGGGCCGGGGCGGGGAGCTGTTTTTT. The rearrangement links TRBV28 to TRBJ2-2, with TRBD2 as a possible D gene (5 bases). Trimming shortened V by 7 bases and J by 7 bases, and 19 bases separated the two germline ends. The germline gives CDR1 MDHEN, CDR2 SYDVKM. This CDR3 spans 15 amino acids.

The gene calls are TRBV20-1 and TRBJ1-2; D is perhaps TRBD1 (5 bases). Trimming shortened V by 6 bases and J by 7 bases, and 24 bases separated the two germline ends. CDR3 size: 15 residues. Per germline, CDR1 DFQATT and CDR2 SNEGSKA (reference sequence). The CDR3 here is CSAPAVGGIVSGYTF. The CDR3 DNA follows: TGCAGTGCGCCCGCCGTGGGGGGAATCGTGAGTGGCTACACCTTC.

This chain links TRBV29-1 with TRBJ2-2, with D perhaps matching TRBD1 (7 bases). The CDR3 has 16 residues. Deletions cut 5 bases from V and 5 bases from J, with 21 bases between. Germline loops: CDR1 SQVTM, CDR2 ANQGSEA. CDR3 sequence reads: CSVLEKTGAGTGELFF. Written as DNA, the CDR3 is TGCAGCGTTCTGGAGAAAACAGGGGCGGGGACCGGGGAGCTGTTTTTT.

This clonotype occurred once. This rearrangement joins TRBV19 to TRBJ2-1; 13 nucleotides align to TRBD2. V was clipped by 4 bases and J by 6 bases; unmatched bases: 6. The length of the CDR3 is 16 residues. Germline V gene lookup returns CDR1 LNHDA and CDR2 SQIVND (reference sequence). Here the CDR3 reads CASSRLAGGPINEQFF. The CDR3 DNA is TGTGCCAGTAGTAGACTAGCGGGAGGTCCTATCAATGAGCAGTTCTTC.